These T cell receptor beta chains were read from a single sample in a study of blood T cell repertoires in COVID-19. Clones were read by immunoSEQ multiplex PCR, and TCRdb kept only the in-frame ones, dropping some. This repertoire shows about 170,000 clones, 85% found once; its top ten account for approximately 8.2%. The sample taken for sequencing was peripheral blood. These receptors were obtained from a woman older than 75 with COVID-19, enrolled during active disease. Both conserved end residues are part of each CDR3. Each record gives: J gene, CDR3 length, D gene, V gene, clone size, CDR3 protein. D genes are given only for firm matches. The listing skips clone size in some rows; elsewhere it reads once, few, many or a size class.

j_gene: TRBJ1-2
len: 14
d_gene: .
v_gene: TRBV5-6
abundance: .
CDR3aa: CASRPEGRVYGYTF

j_gene: TRBJ1-5
len: 15
d_gene: TRBD1
v_gene: TRBV6-5
abundance: .
CDR3aa: CASSPRPTGDQPQHF

j_gene: TRBJ1-3
len: 16
d_gene: .
v_gene: TRBV5-1
abundance: .
CDR3aa: CASSLGGLSSGNTIYF

j_gene: TRBJ1-2
len: 15
d_gene: TRBD1
v_gene: TRBV19
abundance: few
CDR3aa: CASSTGTGGLGGYTF

j_gene: TRBJ1-1
len: 13
d_gene: .
v_gene: TRBV7-3
abundance: once
CDR3aa: CASSFAQNTEAFF

j_gene: TRBJ2-1
len: 11
d_gene: .
v_gene: TRBV2
abundance: .
CDR3aa: CASTNYNEQFF

j_gene: TRBJ1-5
len: 17
d_gene: TRBD1
v_gene: TRBV24-1
abundance: .
CDR3aa: CATSDFPSDRAGQPQHF

j_gene: TRBJ2-2
len: 15
d_gene: TRBD1
v_gene: TRBV5-1
abundance: .
CDR3aa: CASTPGGANTGELFF

j_gene: TRBJ1-1
len: 14
d_gene: TRBD1
v_gene: TRBV9
abundance: .
CDR3aa: CASSVGDRNTEAFF

j_gene: TRBJ2-7
len: 14
d_gene: .
v_gene: TRBV7-6
abundance: .
CDR3aa: CASSRGVGPYEQYF

j_gene: TRBJ2-1
len: 13
d_gene: .
v_gene: TRBV15
abundance: .
CDR3aa: CATSRDTGNEQFF

j_gene: TRBJ1-2
len: 16
d_gene: TRBD1
v_gene: TRBV5-4
abundance: .
CDR3aa: CASNPGQGTTNYGYTF

j_gene: TRBJ1-2
len: 13
d_gene: .
v_gene: TRBV3-1/TRBV3-2
abundance: .
CDR3aa: CASSQLARDGYTF

j_gene: TRBJ1-6
len: 12
d_gene: .
v_gene: TRBV27
abundance: .
CDR3aa: CASSFMNSPLHF

j_gene: TRBJ2-3
len: 17
d_gene: TRBD1
v_gene: TRBV18
abundance: .
CDR3aa: CASSPTGGWDSTDTQYF

j_gene: TRBJ1-2
len: 14
d_gene: .
v_gene: TRBV7-6
abundance: .
CDR3aa: CASSPARGMPPYTF

j_gene: TRBJ1-1
len: 11
d_gene: .
v_gene: TRBV20-1
abundance: .
CDR3aa: CSAQGRTEAFF

j_gene: TRBJ1-2
len: 14
d_gene: TRBD1
v_gene: TRBV7-3
abundance: .
CDR3aa: CASSDPGQGSGYTF

j_gene: TRBJ1-2
len: 15
d_gene: .
v_gene: TRBV6-6
abundance: .
CDR3aa: CASSPTGRGIYGYTF

j_gene: TRBJ1-1
len: 14
d_gene: .
v_gene: TRBV3-1/TRBV3-2
abundance: .
CDR3aa: CASSRQGPNTEAFF

j_gene: TRBJ1-2
len: 15
d_gene: .
v_gene: TRBV5-1
abundance: .
CDR3aa: CASSLGLRGAYGYTF

j_gene: TRBJ1-2
len: 13
d_gene: .
v_gene: TRBV12-3/TRBV12-4
abundance: once
CDR3aa: CASSLSLPYGYTF

j_gene: TRBJ2-7
len: 15
d_gene: TRBD1
v_gene: TRBV11-1
abundance: .
CDR3aa: CASSSRTGGGYEQYF

j_gene: TRBJ1-1
len: 13
d_gene: .
v_gene: TRBV18
abundance: .
CDR3aa: CASSLVGHEVAFF

j_gene: TRBJ1-2
len: 16
d_gene: TRBD1
v_gene: TRBV5-1
abundance: .
CDR3aa: CASSSGQGGPKYGYTF

j_gene: TRBJ2-5
len: 16
d_gene: .
v_gene: TRBV7-9
abundance: .
CDR3aa: CASSLGSSEGVETQYF

j_gene: TRBJ2-7
len: 16
d_gene: TRBD1
v_gene: TRBV5-1
abundance: .
CDR3aa: CASSPGTGRSVYEQYF

j_gene: TRBJ1-1
len: 14
d_gene: .
v_gene: TRBV7-8
abundance: .
CDR3aa: CASSSQVGYTEAFF

j_gene: TRBJ1-3
len: 15
d_gene: .
v_gene: TRBV7-6
abundance: .
CDR3aa: CASSAAARFRDTIYF

j_gene: TRBJ2-2
len: 15
d_gene: TRBD2
v_gene: TRBV7-9
abundance: .
CDR3aa: CASSLSGGHTGELFF

j_gene: TRBJ2-7
len: 12
d_gene: .
v_gene: TRBV6-5
abundance: .
CDR3aa: CASTGRNYEQYF

j_gene: TRBJ1-5
len: 14
d_gene: TRBD1
v_gene: TRBV19
abundance: .
CDR3aa: CASSPRTGFQPQHF

j_gene: TRBJ1-2
len: 15
d_gene: .
v_gene: TRBV1
abundance: .
CDR3aa: CTSSQPRGPDYGYTF

j_gene: TRBJ1-3
len: 15
d_gene: .
v_gene: TRBV4-1
abundance: .
CDR3aa: CASSQAGGTGNTIYF

j_gene: TRBJ2-7
len: 12
d_gene: .
v_gene: TRBV3-1/TRBV3-2
abundance: .
CDR3aa: CASSQVGKSQYF

j_gene: TRBJ2-1
len: 16
d_gene: TRBD2
v_gene: TRBV19
abundance: .
CDR3aa: CASSIVGLAGGYEQFF

j_gene: TRBJ2-1
len: 14
d_gene: TRBD2
v_gene: TRBV5-1
abundance: .
CDR3aa: CASSPGLAGGPRVF

j_gene: TRBJ1-2
len: 13
d_gene: .
v_gene: TRBV7-3
abundance: .
CDR3aa: CASSPDSNYGYTF

j_gene: TRBJ2-7
len: 16
d_gene: TRBD1
v_gene: TRBV4-1
abundance: .
CDR3aa: CASSRSDRASSYEQYF

j_gene: TRBJ2-3
len: 14
d_gene: .
v_gene: TRBV2
abundance: .
CDR3aa: CASSDRTITDTQYF

j_gene: TRBJ1-5
len: 14
d_gene: .
v_gene: TRBV2
abundance: .
CDR3aa: CASSGYRWNQPQHF

j_gene: TRBJ1-3
len: 15
d_gene: .
v_gene: TRBV2
abundance: .
CDR3aa: CANYPRDNSGNTIYF

j_gene: TRBJ2-5
len: 14
d_gene: .
v_gene: TRBV9
abundance: .
CDR3aa: CASSVGGPTETQYF

j_gene: TRBJ1-2
len: 13
d_gene: TRBD1
v_gene: TRBV2
abundance: once
CDR3aa: CASRGQGGYGYTF

j_gene: TRBJ2-7
len: 13
d_gene: .
v_gene: TRBV7-7
abundance: few
CDR3aa: CASSFLQGSEQYF

j_gene: TRBJ2-1
len: 16
d_gene: .
v_gene: TRBV13
abundance: .
CDR3aa: CASSFASQQTYNEQFF

j_gene: TRBJ1-6
len: 16
d_gene: TRBD1
v_gene: TRBV7-9
abundance: .
CDR3aa: CASSPWDSGYNSPLHF

j_gene: TRBJ1-1
len: 11
d_gene: .
v_gene: TRBV12-3/TRBV12-4
abundance: .
CDR3aa: CASSFSAEAFF